The T cell receptor beta chain described here comes from a study of T cells in Graves' hyperthyroidism and ophthalmopathy. The germline V and J ends were trimmed by 0 bases and 5 bases, with 11 bases remaining between them. The CDR3 loop spans 14 amino acids. Germline values: CDR1 DFQATT, CDR2 SNEGSKA (reference sequence). Amplification yielded TCR beta CDR3 regions, with RNA transcripts as the source. With the HTBI primer set, the TCR CDR3 went through a first round of RT-PCR. In TCRdb, the multiplex PCR reads were re-called with MiXCR into one record per CDR3 protein. The data hold some 440,000 distinct CDR3 sequences, with about 15% observed a single time. This clonotype showed up many times. The study left out patients who had uncontrolled infection, other autoimmune disease, pregnancy or lactation. A roughly 9.3 ml volume of fresh peripheral blood provided the PBMCs.

This chain links TRBV20-1 with TRBJ2-1; maybe TRBD1 (5 bases). This sequence originates from a woman aged 18 to 35 with Graves' hyperthyroidism. Material: blood. In nucleotides, the CDR3 is TGCAGTGCTAGAGAAAACACAGGCCACAATGAGCAGTTCTTC. Its translation is CSARENTGHNEQFF.